This T cell receptor beta chain is drawn from a study of identical twins. This clonotype was picked up a small number of times. The CDR3 loop spans 16 amino acids. One entry per CDR3 protein, called by TCRdb with MiXCR from the 5' RACE reads. The sample comprises 200,000 to 250,000 distinct CDR3 sequences, approximately 7.1% of which are singletons, and 13% to 15% rests with the top ten. The sample was also reused in another study, on T cells expressing NK-cell markers.

Source material: CD8+ T cells sorted from blood. The chain links TRBV21-1 to TRBJ2-3; TRBD1 reflects the table's D call only, with no check against the DNA. TRBV21-1 is a documented pseudogene. This clonotype was sampled from a woman under 30 in good health. The CDR3 protein is CAIHLPGQGVSDTQYF. The CDR3 bases are TGTGCCATCCACCTACCGGGACAGGGGGTTTCAGATACGCAGTATTTT.